This T cell receptor beta chain was identified in a study of CD8+CD57+ T cells in acquired aplastic anemia. Investigators profiled TCR beta VDJ and CDR3 from genomic DNA template. TCRdb re-analysed the reads in MiXCR, keeping a single row per CDR3 protein. The sample includes about 160,000 distinct CDR3 sequences, 70% to 75% seen only once; the top ten take approximately 48%. The CDR3 totals 15 residues. Germline V lookup: CDR1 SEHNR, CDR2 FQNEAQ (reference sequence). Sequencing was done on patients that had shown CD8+CD57+ cell expansion by flow cytometry. To note about this clonotype: The junction shows a germline mismatch at one end, possibly a read error.

This clonotype was obtained from a human donor with aplastic anemia. The rearrangement links TRBV7-9 to TRBJ1-2; no reliable D call. Sequences were obtained from sorted CD4+, CD8+, or CD8+CD57+ T cells (not recorded which) from PBMCs. The CDR3 nucleotides are TGTGCCAGTAGCTTGGATCGGGGTGGAGGGTATGACTACACCTTC. Translating it yields CASSLDRGGGYDYTF.